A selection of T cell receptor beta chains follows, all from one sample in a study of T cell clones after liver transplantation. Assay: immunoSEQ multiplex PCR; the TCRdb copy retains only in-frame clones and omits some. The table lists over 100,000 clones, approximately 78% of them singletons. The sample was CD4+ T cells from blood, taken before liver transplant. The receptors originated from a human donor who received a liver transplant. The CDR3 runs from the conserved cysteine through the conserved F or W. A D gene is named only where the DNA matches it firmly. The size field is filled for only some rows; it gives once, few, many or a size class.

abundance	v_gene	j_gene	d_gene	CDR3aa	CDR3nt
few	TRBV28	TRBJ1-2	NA	CASIERENGYTF	TGTGCCAGCATAGAAAGGGAAAATGGCTACACCTTC
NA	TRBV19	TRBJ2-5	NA	CASSYQAADVETQYF	TGTGCCAGTTCCTATCAGGCGGCGGACGTCGAGACCCAGTACTTC
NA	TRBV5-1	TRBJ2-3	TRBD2	CASSLAGGITDTQYF	TGCGCCAGCAGCTTGGCGGGAGGGATCACAGATACGCAGTATTTT
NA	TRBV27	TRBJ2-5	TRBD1	CASGQGLITKETQYF	TGTGCCAGCGGACAGGGGTTGATTACTAAAGAGACCCAGTACTTC
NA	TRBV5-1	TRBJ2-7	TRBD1	CASSTSGGSYEQYF	TGCGCCAGCAGCACGTCAGGGGGTTCCTACGAGCAGTACTTC
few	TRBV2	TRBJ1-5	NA	CASSEAGRSNQPQHF	TGTGCCAGCAGTGAAGCCGGCAGGTCCAATCAGCCCCAGCATTTT
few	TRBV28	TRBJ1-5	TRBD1	CASLDRGFNQPQHF	TGTGCCAGCTTGGACAGGGGATTCAATCAGCCCCAGCATTTT
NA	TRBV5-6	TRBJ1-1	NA	CASSSHHWDPGDTEAFF	TGTGCCAGCAGCTCACATCACTGGGACCCCGGGGACACTGAAGCTTTCTTT
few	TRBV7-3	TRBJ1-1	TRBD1	CASSAASGTGGFLNTEAFF	TGTGCCAGCAGCGCCGCTTCCGGGACAGGGGGCTTCTTGAACACTGAAGCTTTCTTT
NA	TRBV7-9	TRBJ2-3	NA	CASSPEGSLGDTQYF	TGTGCCAGCAGCCCCGAGGGCAGTTTAGGAGATACGCAGTATTTT
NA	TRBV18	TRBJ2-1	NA	CASSKDRLLNEQFF	TGTGCCAGCTCAAAGGACCGCCTATTGAATGAGCAGTTCTTC
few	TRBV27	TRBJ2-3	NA	CASSLDSTPTDTQYF	TGTGCCAGCAGTTTGGACAGTACCCCCACAGATACGCAGTATTTT
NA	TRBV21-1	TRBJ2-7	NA	CASSKARDRGNHEQYF	TGTGCCAGCAGCAAAGCCAGGGACAGGGGGAACCACGAGCAGTACTTC
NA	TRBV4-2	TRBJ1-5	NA	CASSPGPQGDNQPQHF	TGTGCCAGCAGCCCCGGTCCGCAGGGCGACAATCAGCCCCAGCATTTT
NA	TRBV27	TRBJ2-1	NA	CASSFFVAGEQFF	TGTGCCAGCAGTTTTTTCGTGGCGGGTGAGCAGTTCTTC
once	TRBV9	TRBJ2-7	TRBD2	CASSSSGGSYEQYF	TGTGCCAGCAGCAGCAGCGGGGGCAGCTACGAGCAGTACTTC
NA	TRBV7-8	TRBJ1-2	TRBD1	CASSRRQGSIPNYGYTF	TGTGCCAGCAGCCGTAGACAGGGAAGTATCCCTAACTATGGCTACACCTTC
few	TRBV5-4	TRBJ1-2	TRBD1	CASSLSPTGGLGGYTF	TGTGCCAGCAGCCTGTCCCCGACAGGGGGCTTGGGCGGCTACACCTTC
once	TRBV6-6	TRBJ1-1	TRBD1	CASSSGQGIDTEAFF	TGTGCCAGCAGTTCCGGACAGGGAATCGACACTGAAGCTTTCTTT
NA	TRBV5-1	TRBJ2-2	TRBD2	CASRSPPSGDPTGELFF	TGCGCCAGCAGATCTCCACCTAGCGGCGATCCCACCGGGGAGCTGTTTTTT
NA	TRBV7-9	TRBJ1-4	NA	CASSLVAGWEKLFF	TGTGCCAGCAGCTTAGTGGCAGGCTGGGAAAAACTGTTTTTT
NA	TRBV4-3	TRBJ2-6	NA	CASSQEAGAGANVLTF	TGCGCCAGCAGCCAAGAAGCAGGGGCTGGGGCCAACGTCCTGACTTTC
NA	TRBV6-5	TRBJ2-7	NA	CASSFTGTHEQYF	TGTGCCAGCAGTTTCACGGGGACCCACGAGCAGTACTTC
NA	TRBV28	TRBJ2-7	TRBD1	CASRPDRGPYEQYF	TGTGCCAGCCGGCCGGACAGGGGGCCCTACGAGCAGTACTTC
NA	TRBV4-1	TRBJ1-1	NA	CASSQAGAKNTEAFF	TGCGCCAGCAGCCAAGCTGGGGCTAAGAACACTGAAGCTTTCTTT
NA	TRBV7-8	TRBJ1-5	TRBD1	CASSLTLGQDQPQHF	TGTGCCAGCAGCTTAACGTTGGGACAGGATCAGCCCCAGCATTTT
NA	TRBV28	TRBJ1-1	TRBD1	CAIGQGPEGNTEAFF	TGTGCCATCGGACAGGGGCCCGAAGGGAACACTGAAGCTTTCTTT
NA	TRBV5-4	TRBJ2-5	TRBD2	CASSSPERGGKETQYF	TGTGCCAGCAGCTCCCCCGAGCGGGGGGGAAAAGAGACCCAGTACTTC
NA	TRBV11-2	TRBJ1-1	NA	CASSTRGNTEAFF	TGTGCCAGCAGCACCCGCGGGAACACTGAAGCTTTCTTT
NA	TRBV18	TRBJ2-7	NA	CASSPTSYEQYF	TGTGCCAGCTCACCCACCTCCTACGAGCAGTACTTC
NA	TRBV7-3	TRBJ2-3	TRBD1	CASSEQGAPTTDTQYF	TGTGCCAGCAGCGAGCAGGGGGCGCCGACCACAGATACGCAGTATTTT
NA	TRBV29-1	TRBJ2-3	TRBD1	CSVSMTGGFTDTQYF	TGCAGCGTTTCCATGACAGGGGGGTTCACAGATACGCAGTATTTT
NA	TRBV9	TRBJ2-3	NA	CASSQSPTDTQYF	TGTGCCAGCAGCCAAAGTCCCACAGATACGCAGTATTTT
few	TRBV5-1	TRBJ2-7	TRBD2	CASSLLAGSSYEQYF	TGCGCCAGCAGCTTGTTAGCGGGGTCCTCCTACGAGCAGTACTTC
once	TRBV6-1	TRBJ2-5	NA	CAMGRRQETQYF	TGTGCTATGGGGAGGCGGCAAGAGACCCAGTACTTC
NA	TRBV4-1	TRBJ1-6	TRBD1	CASSQVEGQGTSPLHF	TGCGCCAGCAGCCAAGTCGAAGGACAGGGTACTTCACCCCTCCACTTT
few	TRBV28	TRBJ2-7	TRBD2	CASSPGLAGAYEQYF	TGTGCCAGCAGTCCCGGACTAGCGGGGGCCTACGAGCAGTACTTC
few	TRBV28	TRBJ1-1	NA	CASRGKPEAFF	TGTGCCAGCAGGGGGAAGCCCGAAGCTTTCTTT